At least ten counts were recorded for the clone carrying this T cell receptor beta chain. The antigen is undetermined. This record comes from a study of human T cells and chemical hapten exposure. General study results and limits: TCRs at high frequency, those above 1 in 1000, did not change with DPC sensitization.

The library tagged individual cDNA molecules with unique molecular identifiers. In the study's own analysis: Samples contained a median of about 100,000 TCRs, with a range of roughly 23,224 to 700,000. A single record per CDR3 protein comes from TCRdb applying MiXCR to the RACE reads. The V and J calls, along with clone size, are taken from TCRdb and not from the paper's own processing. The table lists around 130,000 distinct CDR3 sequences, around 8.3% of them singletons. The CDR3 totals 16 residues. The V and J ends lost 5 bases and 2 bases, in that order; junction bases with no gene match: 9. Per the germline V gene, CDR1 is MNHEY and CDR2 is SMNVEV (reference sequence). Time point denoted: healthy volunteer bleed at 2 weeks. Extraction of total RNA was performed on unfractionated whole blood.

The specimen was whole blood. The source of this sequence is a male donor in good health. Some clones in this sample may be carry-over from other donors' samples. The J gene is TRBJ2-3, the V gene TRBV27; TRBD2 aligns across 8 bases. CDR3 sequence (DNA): TGTGCCAGCAGTCCAATAGCGGGGAAACCCACAGATACGCAGTATTTT. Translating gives CASSPIAGKPTDTQYF.